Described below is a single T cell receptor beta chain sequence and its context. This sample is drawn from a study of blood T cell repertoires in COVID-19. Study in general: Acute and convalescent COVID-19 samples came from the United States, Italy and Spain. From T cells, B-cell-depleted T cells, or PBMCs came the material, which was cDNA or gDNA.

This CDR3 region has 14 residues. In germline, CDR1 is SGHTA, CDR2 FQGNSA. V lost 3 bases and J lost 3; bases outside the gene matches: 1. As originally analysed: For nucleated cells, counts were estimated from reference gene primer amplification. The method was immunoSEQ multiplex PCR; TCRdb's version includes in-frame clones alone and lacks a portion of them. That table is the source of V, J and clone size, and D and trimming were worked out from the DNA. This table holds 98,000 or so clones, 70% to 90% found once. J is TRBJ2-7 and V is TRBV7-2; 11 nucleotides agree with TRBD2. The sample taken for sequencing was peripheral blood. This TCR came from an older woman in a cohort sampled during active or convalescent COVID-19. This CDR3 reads CASSLTSGIYEQYF. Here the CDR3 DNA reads TGTGCCAGCAGCTTGACTAGCGGGATCTACGAGCAGTACTTC.